This T cell receptor (beta chain) was identified in a study of blood T cell repertoires in COVID-19. Looking at the study overall: Sources were T cells, B-cell-depleted T cells, or PBMCs; the material itself was cDNA or gDNA.

V was cut by 4 bases and J by 8 bases, with 12 bases left in between. The germline V gene encodes CDR1 SQVTM and CDR2 ANQGSEA. CDR3 length: 12 residues. As processed by the authors: The authors estimated nucleated cell counts from reference gene primer amplification. Using immunoSEQ multiplex PCR, the repertoire was profiled, and TCRdb retains in-frame clones only, with some absent. V, J and clone size reflect that table, while D and trimming were determined from the DNA. The sample contains 450,000 or so clones, around 89% of which appear only once. Sequences were obtained from peripheral blood. The origin of this receptor is a woman aged 40 to 50 with COVID-19, enrolled during active disease. The rearrangement uses TRBV29-1 and TRBJ2-1, with D unclear. In DNA, the CDR3 is TGCAGCGTTGTGACGGGTTTAGATGAGCAGTTCTTC. Amino acids: CSVVTGLDEQFF.